This T cell receptor beta chain came from a study of T cell responses to AZD1222 COVID-19 vaccine. Study details: Second doses were pooled across both intervals (about 4 or about 12 weeks). Study results and caveats: Per reports, nearly half of all spike-specific TCRs target regions that are unmutated in variants. Among those given AZD1222, only six were seropositive at baseline.

Of note for this clone: What it binds is unknown.

Profiled with immunoSEQ multiplex PCR; TCRdb holds only in-frame clones, not every one. The sample has roughly 120,000 clones, roughly 93% seen once. Germline V CDR1 and CDR2: SEHNR, FQNEAQ (reference sequence). V was shortened by 1 base and J by 2 bases, with 7 bases between the two germline ends. The CDR3 length is 14 residues. The material was peripheral blood, obtained on day 0 of AZD1222 vaccination. V and J are TRBV7-9 and TRBJ2-3; D remains ambiguous. The clonotype comes from an adult in good health. This chain's CDR3 is CASSLDQNTDTQYF. The CDR3 DNA reads as TGTGCCAGCAGCTTAGACCAGAACACAGATACGCAGTATTTT. The full variable domain, in which reference TRBV7-9 and TRBJ2-3 provide the parts outside the CDR3, is DTGVSQNPRHKITKRGQNVTFRCDPISEHNRLYWYRQTLGQGPEFLTYFQNEAQLEKSRLLSDRFSAERPKGSFSTLEIQRTEQGDSAMYLCASSLDQNTDTQYFGPGTRLTVL.